These 9 T cell receptor beta chains were sequenced from one sample in a study of shared clonotypes between healthy human individuals. Assay: immunoSEQ multiplex PCR; the TCRdb copy retains only in-frame clones and omits some. Altogether about 2.4 million clones are present, more than 85% being singletons, with the ten largest covering approximately 0.37%. Sequenced material: naive CD4+ T cells from PBMCs. Noted subset: CD45RA+ positively selected. The source of these receptors is a man between 18 and 29 years old in good health. Some clones in this sample may be carry-over from other donors' samples.

This chain connects TRBV28 to TRBJ2-3, with unresolved D. This CDR3 comprises 15 residues. Germline CDR1 reads MDHEN; CDR2 reads SYDVKM. Trimming removed 5 bases at V and 4 bases at J, with 16 bases between. The CDR3 sequence: CASSPHAGHPDTQYF. The CDR3 DNA is TGTGCCAGCAGTCCCCATGCAGGCCACCCAGATACGCAGTATTTT.

The rearrangement uses TRBV9 and TRBJ1-6; D is ambiguous. Germline V CDR1 and CDR2: SGDLS, YYNGEE. There are 14 residues in the CDR3. V gave up 4 bases and J gave up 9 bases, with 14 bases separating them. The CDR3 DNA sequence: TGTGCCAGCAGCCCTGACCCCGGGTCTTCACCCCTCCACTTT. Amino acids: CASSPDPGSSPLHF.

This chain joins TRBV7-2 and TRBJ1-1; the D is unclear. V dropped 1 base and J dropped 1 base, with 10 bases sitting between them. Looked up from germline, CDR1 is SGHTA and CDR2 is FQGNSA. The CDR3 runs 15 residues. The CDR3 spells CASSLVSQKNTEAFF. CDR3 DNA sequence: TGTGCCAGCAGCTTAGTATCCCAGAAGAACACTGAAGCTTTCTTT. Looking up the rest from reference TRBV7-2 and TRBJ1-1 gives the full variable domain: GAGVSQSPSNKVTEKGKDVELRCDPISGHTALYWYRQSLGQGLEFLIYFQGNSAPDKSGLPSDRFSAERTGGSVSTLTIQRTQQEDSAVYLCASSLVSQKNTEAFFGQGTRLTVV.

The V and J genes are TRBV18 and TRBJ2-1; D remains unclear. The CDR3 sequence is 14 residues long. Trimming took 0 bases from V and 5 from J, leaving 8 bases between them. CDR1 and CDR2 (germline): KGHSH, LQKENI. The CDR3 loop is CASSPPGSHNEQFF. CDR3 sequence (DNA): TGTGCCAGCTCACCACCAGGGTCCCACAATGAGCAGTTCTTC.

The rearrangement links TRBV11-2 to TRBJ2-7; D may be TRBD2 (6 bases). This CDR3 is built from 16 residues. V lost 1 base, J lost 1 base, and 14 bases lay in between. The V gene's germline CDR1 is SGHAT and CDR2 FQNNGV. CDR3 coding DNA: TGTGCCAGCAGCTTAGTAGCGGTCGGGGGTTCCTACGAGCAGTACTTC. Its protein is CASSLVAVGGSYEQYF.

The chain recombines TRBV28 with TRBJ1-1, with 8 bases that match TRBD1. V trimming: 5 bases; J trimming: 5 bases; junction bases outside the gene matches: 19. This CDR3 region has 18 residues. From germline, CDR1 is MDHEN and CDR2 SYDVKM. The DNA of the CDR3 is TGTGCCAGCAGTGCCCCCCGGACAGGGTTTACGGGAAGGACTGAAGCTTTCTTT. Protein: CASSAPRTGFTGRTEAFF.

The chain carries TRBV28 and TRBJ1-6, with D uncertain. CDR1 and CDR2 (germline): MDHEN, SYDVKM. The germline V and J ends were trimmed by 3 bases and 15 bases, with 12 bases remaining between them. The CDR3 loop spans 12 amino acids. DNA of the CDR3: TGTGCCAGCAGTTTTAGGCCTTGGGACCTCCACTTT. This gives the protein CASSFRPWDLHF.

In its sample, this clone was seen once. This sample also contains other DNA sequences that code for the same CDR3. The chain employs TRBV28 and TRBJ1-1; D not resolved. Germline V gene sequence: CDR1 MDHEN, CDR2 SYDVKM. The CDR3 has 11 residues. V was pared by 4 bases and J by 5 bases, with 5 bases between. Here the CDR3 reads CASSSETEAFF. In DNA, the CDR3 is TGTGCCAGCAGTTCTGAAACTGAAGCTTTCTTT.

This chain connects TRBV27 to TRBJ2-7; 14 bases are a match to TRBD2. Germline V gene data show CDR1 as MNHEY and CDR2 as SMNVEV (reference sequence). The CDR3 is 21 residues long. With 3 bases clipped from V and 3 bases from J, the junction kept 19 bases outside the gene matches. In DNA, the CDR3 is TGTGCCAGCAGTTTCCATCGCCCGACTAGCGGGAGGGCCAACGAATACTACGAGCAGTACTTC. This translates into CASSFHRPTSGRANEYYEQYF.